Following are 17 T cell receptor beta chains from one sample sequenced in a study of T-cell memory formation after mild COVID-19. MiXCR, run by TCRdb on the 5' RACE reads, gives a single entry per CDR3 protein. The sample lists about 100,000 distinct CDR3 sequences; 15% to 20% were seen once. Sequenced input: PBMCs or a T cell subset sorted from them (not recorded which). The receptors were sampled from a man aged 18 to 30 who had mild COVID-19 (a few samples of this study predate the infection). Cell type and time point are not known.

This clonotype was recorded a few times. This chain connects TRBV7-2 to TRBJ1-2; 7 bases match TRBD1. CDR3 size: 14 residues. The germline V gene encodes CDR1 SGHTA and CDR2 FQGNSA. The J segment lost 8 bases and the V segment lost 2 bases, leaving 8 bases of the junction unmatched. The CDR3 bases are TGTGCCAGCAGCTTAATCTCAGGGGGTAGGGGCTACACCTTC. Translation gives CASSLISGGRGYTF.

A note on this clonotype: Because the CDR3 is missing its conserved closing phenylalanine or tryptophan, this is likely a read error. V usage is TRBV6-1 and J usage is TRBJ2-7; tentative D call: TRBD1 (5 bases). CDR3 length: 14 amino acids. Trimming removed 3 bases from V and 6 bases from J, with 15 bases in between. Germline V gives CDR1 MNHNS, CDR2 SASEGT. The CDR3 here is CASSEYRQTSEQYD. The CDR3 DNA follows: TGTGCCAGCAGTGAGTACCGACAGACAAGCGAGCAGTACGAC.

There are a few counts of this clonotype. J is TRBJ1-5 and V is TRBV12-3 or TRBV12-4, with D maybe TRBD1 (5 bases). The CDR3 is 13 residues long. The germline V and J ends were trimmed by 6 bases and 1 base, with 7 bases remaining between them. CDR3 bases: TGTGCCAGCAGGACAGAGAGCAATCAGCCCCAGCATTTT. Translation: CASRTESNQPQHF.

A few counts support this clonotype. The rearrangement links TRBV7-6 to TRBJ2-1; 7 nucleotides match TRBD2. V lost 4 bases, J lost 4 bases, and 4 bases stayed unmatched. Germline lookup yields CDR1 SGHVS and CDR2 FNYEAQ. This CDR3 contains 14 residues. CDR3 in amino acids: CASSWGGLYNEQFF. CDR3 sequence (DNA): TGTGCCAGCAGCTGGGGGGGTCTGTACAATGAGCAGTTCTTC. Complete variable domain (other parts from reference TRBV7-6 and TRBJ2-1): GAGVSQSPRYKVTKRGQDVALRCDPISGHVSLYWYRQALGQGPEFLTYFNYEAQQDKSGLPNDRFSAERPEGSISTLTIQRTEQRDSAMYRCASSWGGLYNEQFFGPGTRLTVL.

There are a few counts of this clonotype. The gene calls are TRBV28 and TRBJ1-2; no clear D. Looked up from germline, CDR1 is MDHEN and CDR2 is SYDVKM. This CDR3 region has 13 residues. Trimming removed 5 bases at V and 2 bases at J, with 9 bases between. The CDR3: CASSTYPNYGYTF. Here the CDR3 DNA reads TGTGCCAGCAGTACCTATCCAAACTATGGCTACACCTTC.

This clonotype has a count of ten or more. The V call is TRBV4-1, the J call TRBJ1-5, with unresolved D. Trimming shortened V by 1 base and J by 4 bases, and 8 bases separated the two germline ends. Germline-derived CDR1 and CDR2 are MGHRA and YSYEKL. The CDR3 loop spans 14 amino acids. In DNA form, the CDR3 reads TGCGCCAGCAGCCAAGGAGTGGAGAATCAGCCCCAGCATTTT. Translating gives CASSQGVENQPQHF.

V gene TRBV2 combines with J gene TRBJ1-6; perhaps TRBD1 as D (6 bases). The CDR3 spans 13 residues. Trimming stripped 8 bases from V and 10 bases from J, with 15 bases between. CDR1 SNHLY and CDR2 FYNNEI come from the germline V gene. CDR3 in amino acids: CASCRDISSPLHF. The CDR3 bases are TGTGCCAGCTGCCGGGACATAAGCTCACCCCTCCACTTT.

This clonotype was observed many times. This chain connects TRBV5-4 to TRBJ2-1; D unclear. V was pared by 5 bases and J by 0 bases, with 12 bases between. In germline, CDR1 is SGHNT, CDR2 YYREEE (reference sequence). The CDR3 has 15 residues. The CDR3 spells CASSVSSSSYNEQFF. The CDR3 coding sequence is TGTGCCAGCAGTGTCTCATCGAGCTCCTACAATGAGCAGTTCTTC.

This chain links TRBV4-1 with TRBJ2-7; 7 bases match TRBD1. Germline V gene lookup returns CDR1 MGHRA and CDR2 YSYEKL. This CDR3 has 16 amino acids. V was clipped by 1 base and J by 0 bases; unmatched bases: 6. The CDR3 DNA is TGCGCCAGCAGCCAAGCCCGGGACAGAAGCTCCTACGAGCAGTACTTC. Amino acids: CASSQARDRSSYEQYF.

A few counts support this clonotype. The J gene is TRBJ2-2, the V gene TRBV18; D may be TRBD2 (6 bases). Trimming shortened V by 5 bases and J by 5 bases, and 18 bases separated the two germline ends. The CDR3 consists of 16 residues. Germline loops: CDR1 KGHSH, CDR2 LQKENI. Here the CDR3 DNA reads TGTGCCAGCTCAACTAGCTCCGGGATCTCAACCGGGGAGCTGTTTTTT. It yields the protein CASSTSSGISTGELFF.

The V and J genes are TRBV11-3 and TRBJ2-5; D remains unclear. V shed 5 bases and J shed 5 bases, with 15 bases lying between them. This CDR3 is built from 14 residues. Per the germline V gene, CDR1 is SGHNT and CDR2 is YENEEA. DNA for the CDR3: TGTGCCAGCAGCCCGAGCAGATCCGGGGAGACCCAGTACTTC. It specifies CASSPSRSGETQYF.

This clonotype was detected a few times. Written as DNA, the CDR3 is TGCGCCAGCAGTGAGTCTCGCGGCGGCACAGATACGCAGTATTTT. This codes for CASSESRGGTDTQYF. This chain uses TRBV10-1 with TRBJ2-3; D is uncertain. V was trimmed by 0 bases and J by 1 base, leaving 8 bases between them. CDR3 length: 15 amino acids. From germline, CDR1 is WNHNN and CDR2 SYGVQD (reference sequence).

V is TRBV4-1 and J is TRBJ2-7; no clear D gene. Between the trimmed V and J ends, which lost 4 bases and 2 bases, there was a span of 6 bases. The CDR3 has 12 residues. Per the germline V gene, CDR1 is MGHRA and CDR2 is YSYEKL. CDR3 protein: CASSPQTYEQYV. CDR3 sequence (DNA): TGCGCCAGCAGCCCCCAAACCTACGAGCAGTACGTC.

This clonotype showed up just a few times. The CDR3 loop reads CASSGQVQETQYF. The CDR3 coding sequence is TGTGCCAGCAGTGGGCAGGTCCAAGAGACCCAGTACTTC. The V gene is TRBV6-1, the J gene TRBJ2-5; D call uncertain. Per the germline V gene, CDR1 is MNHNS and CDR2 is SASEGT. The CDR3 runs 13 residues. V was shortened by 4 bases and J by 1 base, with 7 bases between the two germline ends.

V gene TRBV3-1 combines with J gene TRBJ2-5; D is undetermined. Per the germline V gene, CDR1 is LGHDT and CDR2 is YNNKEL (reference sequence). V shed 0 bases and J shed 4 bases, with 12 bases lying between them. CDR3 length: 15 amino acids. CDR3 region: CASSQDTVGPETQYF. CDR3 DNA: TGTGCCAGCAGCCAAGATACGGTAGGCCCAGAGACCCAGTACTTC.

This clonotype was detected ten times or more. The V and J genes are TRBV7-9 and TRBJ1-5; the D gene is possibly TRBD1 (6 bases). The germline CDR1 and CDR2 sequences are SEHNR and FQNEAQ (reference sequence). This CDR3 region has 16 residues. The germline V and J ends were trimmed by 5 bases and 3 bases, with 17 bases remaining between them. CDR3 sequence (DNA): TGTGCCAGCAGCCCCGGGAGGGGGGTCAACAATCAGCCCCAGCATTTT. This codes for CASSPGRGVNNQPQHF.

There are a few counts of this clonotype. V gene TRBV3-1 combines with J gene TRBJ2-7; 10 nucleotides line up with TRBD1. Germline V gene data show CDR1 as LGHDT and CDR2 as YNNKEL (reference sequence). CDR3 length: 14 residues. Losses at the gene ends were 6 bases for V and 7 bases for J; bases not matched to a gene: 9. As DNA, the CDR3 is TGTGCCAGCAGACCGCGGGACAGGGGTTGGGAGCAGTACTTC. Translation: CASRPRDRGWEQYF.